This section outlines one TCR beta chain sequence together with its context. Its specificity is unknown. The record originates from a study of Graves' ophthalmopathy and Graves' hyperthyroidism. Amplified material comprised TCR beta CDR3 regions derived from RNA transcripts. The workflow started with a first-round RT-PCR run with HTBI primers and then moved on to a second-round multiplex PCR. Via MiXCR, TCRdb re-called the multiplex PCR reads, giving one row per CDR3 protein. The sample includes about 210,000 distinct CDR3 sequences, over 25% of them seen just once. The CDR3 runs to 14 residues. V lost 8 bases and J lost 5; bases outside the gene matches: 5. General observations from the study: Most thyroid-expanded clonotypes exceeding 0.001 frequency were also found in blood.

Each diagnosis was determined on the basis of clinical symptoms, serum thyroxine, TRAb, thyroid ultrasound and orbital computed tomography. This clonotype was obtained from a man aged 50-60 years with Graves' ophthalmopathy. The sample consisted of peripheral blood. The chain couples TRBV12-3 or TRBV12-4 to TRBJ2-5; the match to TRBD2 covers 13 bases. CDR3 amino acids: CASGTSGVGETQYF. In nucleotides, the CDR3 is TGTGCCAGCGGGACTAGCGGGGTCGGGGAGACCCAGTACTTC.